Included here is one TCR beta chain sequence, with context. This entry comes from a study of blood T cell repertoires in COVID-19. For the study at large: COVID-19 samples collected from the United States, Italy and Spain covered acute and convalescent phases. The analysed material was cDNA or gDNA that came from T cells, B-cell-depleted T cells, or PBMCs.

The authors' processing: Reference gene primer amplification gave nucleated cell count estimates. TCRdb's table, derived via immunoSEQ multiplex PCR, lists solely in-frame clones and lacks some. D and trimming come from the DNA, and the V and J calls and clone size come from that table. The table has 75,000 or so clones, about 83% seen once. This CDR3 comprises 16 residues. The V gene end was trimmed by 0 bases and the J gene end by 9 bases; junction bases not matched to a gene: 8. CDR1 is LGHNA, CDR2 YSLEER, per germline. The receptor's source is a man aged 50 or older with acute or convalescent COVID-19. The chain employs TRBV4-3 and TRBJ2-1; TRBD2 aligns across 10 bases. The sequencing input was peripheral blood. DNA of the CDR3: TGCGCCAGCAGCCAAGATCAAAGCGGGGGGGCCGGTGAGCAGTTCTTC. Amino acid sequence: CASSQDQSGGAGEQFF.